The 12 T cell receptor beta chains below come from one sample, sequenced in a study of OX40 agonist ivuxolimab in advanced cancers. Clones were read by immunoSEQ multiplex PCR, and TCRdb kept only the in-frame ones, dropping some. This sample carries 71,000 or so clones, 80% of them seen once, and the ten largest clones take around 8.2%. Material: CD4+ or CD8+ T cells sorted from blood, obtained in a trial of the OX40 agonist ivuxolimab. Receptors were obtained from an adult with an advanced solid tumor such as melanoma, head and neck, liver or kidney cancer.

This clone showed up just a few times. The rearrangement joins TRBV18 to TRBJ1-6; 7 bases match TRBD1. The CDR3 extends over 14 amino acids. Per the germline V gene, CDR1 is KGHSH and CDR2 is LQKENI. Germline trimming cut 3 bases from V and 10 bases from J; bases unmatched to any gene: 6. This CDR3 is CASSPGQVDSPLHF. The CDR3 nucleotides read TGTGCCAGCTCACCCGGACAGGTGGACTCACCCCTCCACTTT.

CDR3 region: CASSLGQAKNTGELFF. CDR3 coding DNA: TGTGCCAGCAGTTTGGGACAGGCCAAGAACACCGGGGAGCTGTTTTTT. The chain recombines TRBV6-5 with TRBJ2-2; TRBD1 matches at 8 bases. The CDR3 totals 16 residues. The germline gives CDR1 MNHEY, CDR2 SVGAGI. The trim removed 4 bases at V and 1 base at J, leaving 5 bases unmatched.

This clone has only a few counts. This CDR3 is CASSERGRPGNTIYF. Here the CDR3 DNA reads TGTGCCAGCAGCGAGCGGGGCAGGCCCGGAAACACCATATATTTT. The chain couples TRBV9 to TRBJ1-3, with TRBD1 as a possible D gene (5 bases). The CDR3 runs 15 residues. Deletions cut 3 bases from V and 4 bases from J, with 14 bases between. CDR1 and CDR2 from the germline V gene are SGDLS and YYNGEE.

Points on this clone: The junction departs from germline at one end; a sequencing error may be responsible. The identical CDR3 is also encoded by other nucleotide sequences in the sample. The chain is built from TRBV7-9 and TRBJ2-7, with 8 bases identical to TRBD2. Germline V gene lookup returns CDR1 SEHNR and CDR2 FQNEAQ (reference sequence). This CDR3 is 14 amino acids long. CDR3 in DNA: TGTGCCAGCAGCCTAGCGGGTACTTCCTACGAGCAGTACTTC. Amino acids: CASSLAGTSYEQYF.

The rearrangement links TRBV4-1 to TRBJ2-2; possibly TRBD2 for D (5 bases). The CDR3 is 16 residues long. Trimming stripped 1 base from V and 3 bases from J, with 12 bases between. Looked up from germline, CDR1 is MGHRA and CDR2 is YSYEKL. The CDR3 reads CASSQAPSPDTGELFF. The DNA for the CDR3 is TGCGCCAGCAGCCAAGCCCCTAGCCCGGACACCGGGGAGCTGTTTTTT.

This clone showed up just a few times. V gene TRBV19 combines with J gene TRBJ2-3; perhaps TRBD1 as D (6 bases). V lost 3 bases and J 4 bases, leaving 14 bases between the germline ends. The CDR3 is 15 amino acids. Germline loops: CDR1 LNHDA, CDR2 SQIVND (reference sequence). The CDR3 here is CASSIARGISDTQYF. CDR3 DNA: TGTGCCAGTAGTATCGCAAGGGGGATCTCAGATACGCAGTATTTT.

The J gene is TRBJ2-5, the V gene TRBV11-2; D not certain. Germline V gene data show CDR1 as SGHAT and CDR2 as FQNNGV. V lost 5 bases to trimming and J lost 3 bases, with 13 bases between them. The CDR3 is made up of 14 amino acids. CDR3 loop: CASSAGGPEETQYF. The CDR3 nucleotides read TGTGCCAGCAGCGCCGGTGGCCCGGAAGAGACCCAGTACTTC.

The chain uses TRBV6-5 and TRBJ2-5; D gene ambiguous. V lost 8 bases and J 13 bases, leaving 8 bases between the germline ends. The CDR3 extends over 8 amino acids. The germline gives CDR1 MNHEY, CDR2 SVGAGI. This CDR3 reads CASLKAYF. As DNA, the CDR3 is TGTGCCAGCCTCAAGGCGTACTTC.

The genes are TRBV5-1 and TRBJ1-3; D is unclear. Trimming removed 3 bases at V and 0 bases at J, with 7 bases between. Germline V gives CDR1 SGHRS, CDR2 YFSETQ. The CDR3 extends over 14 amino acids. CDR3 DNA: TGCGCCAGCAGCTCAGAAGGCTCTGGAAACACCATATATTTT. It is translated as CASSSEGSGNTIYF.

The table lists this clone with a count of one. Other DNA sequences in the same sample also yield this CDR3. The CDR3 nucleotides are TGCAGCGTTGGCGGACAGGGCAATGAGCAGTTCTTC. Translation: CSVGGQGNEQFF. The chain joins TRBV29-1 to TRBJ2-1; TRBD1 agrees at 8 bases. V shed 4 bases, J shed 6 bases, and the junction held 2 bases outside the gene matches. The CDR3 is 12 residues long. Germline V gives CDR1 SQVTM, CDR2 ANQGSEA.

The chain couples TRBV5-4 to TRBJ2-3, with D uncertain. This CDR3 is built from 13 residues. V was trimmed by 0 bases and J by 2 bases, leaving 4 bases between them. The germline gives CDR1 SGHNT, CDR2 YYREEE (reference sequence). CDR3 residues: CASSLEDTDTQYF. Here the CDR3 DNA reads TGTGCCAGCAGCTTGGAAGACACAGATACGCAGTATTTT.

This rearrangement joins TRBV7-2 to TRBJ1-1; 11 bases are shared with TRBD1. Trimming at V came to 3 bases and at J to 4 bases, leaving 4 bases not matched to a gene. The CDR3 consists of 15 residues. Germline V gene lookup returns CDR1 SGHTA and CDR2 FQGNSA. Written as DNA, the CDR3 is TGTGCCAGCAGCTTCAAAGGGACAGGGGGCACTGAAGCTTTCTTT. Encoded protein: CASSFKGTGGTEAFF. Drawing the rest from reference TRBV7-2 and TRBJ1-1, the complete variable domain is GAGVSQSPSNKVTEKGKDVELRCDPISGHTALYWYRQSLGQGLEFLIYFQGNSAPDKSGLPSDRFSAERTGGSVSTLTIQRTQQEDSAVYLCASSFKGTGGTEAFFGQGTRLTVV.